This note documents a single T cell receptor (beta chain) sequence. The antigen is unknown. Generated by immunoSEQ multiplex PCR, the TCRdb table keeps only in-frame clones and is missing some. Of approximately 82,000 clones listed, roughly 84% are singletons. The sample belongs to a study of T cell responses to AZD1222 COVID-19 vaccine. Across the study: Second-dose schedules of about 4 or about 12 weeks were combined.

Whole-study findings and limits: With two AZD1222 doses given, Spike-specific TCR breadth and depth both rose. Of spike-specific TCRs, nearly half reportedly target regions left unmutated in variants.

CDR1 and CDR2 from the germline V gene are SGHRS and YFSETQ. The CDR3 runs 14 residues. Trimming stripped 0 bases from V and 5 bases from J, with 9 bases between. The chain has TRBV5-1 and TRBJ2-1; D unclear. This TCR came from an adult in good health. Sequencing was performed on peripheral blood, taken on day 0 of AZD1222 vaccination. The CDR3 loop is CASSLGQINNEQFF. CDR3 DNA: TGCGCCAGCAGCTTGGGGCAGATTAACAATGAGCAGTTCTTC.